The 21 T cell receptor beta chains reported below all come from one sample, sequenced in a study of cytomegalovirus exposure and HLA in healthy donors. TCRdb's copy holds only in-frame clones and misses some; the assay was immunoSEQ multiplex PCR. The table includes about 160,000 clones, about 86% detected once. Specimen: PBMCs. These TCRs come from a woman aged 30 to 39 in good health and CMV-seronegative.

This chain uses TRBV7-2 with TRBJ2-3; TRBD1 aligns across 8 bases. The CDR3 runs 16 residues. V shed 5 bases, J shed 3 bases, and the junction held 10 bases outside the gene matches. The germline V gene has CDR1 SGHTA and CDR2 FQGNSA. The CDR3 DNA is TGTGCCAGCAGCCCGCTGGCAGGGGGCGCAACAGATACGCAGTATTTT. Translating it yields CASSPLAGGATDTQYF.

This clone was detected a few times. The chain uses TRBV6-4 and TRBJ2-1; 11 bases align to TRBD1. The CDR3 consists of 14 residues. Germline CDR1 and CDR2: MRHNA and SNTAGT. J lost 6 bases, V lost 3 bases, and 1 base had no gene match. CDR3 nucleotides: TGTGCCAGCAGTGAGGGGACAGGGGGCAATGAGCAGTTCTTC. Its translation: CASSEGTGGNEQFF.

The J gene is TRBJ2-2, the V gene TRBV15; the D is unclear. The V end lost 0 bases, the J end lost 2 bases, and 1 base lay between the germline ends. CDR1 LNHNV and CDR2 YYDKDF come from the germline V gene (reference sequence). This CDR3 region has 13 residues. For the CDR3, the DNA is TGTGCCACCAGCAGAGAAAACACCGGGGAGCTGTTTTTT. This gives the protein CATSRENTGELFF.

The V gene is TRBV27, the J gene TRBJ2-2, with unresolved D. Trimming took off 3 bases at V and 4 bases at J, with 9 bases between the two ends. The CDR3 contains 14 residues. Germline values: CDR1 MNHEY, CDR2 SMNVEV (reference sequence). The CDR3 nucleotides are TGTGCCAGCAGTTTCTCCGGGCCCACCGGGGAGCTGTTTTTT. Protein: CASSFSGPTGELFF.

This clone has only one observation. One junction end does not reproduce the germline sequence, and a read error may be involved. The J gene is TRBJ1-1, the V gene TRBV9, with 9 bases lining up with TRBD1. The length of the CDR3 is 15 residues. From germline, CDR1 is SGDLS and CDR2 YYNGEE. CDR3: CASSTFGTGNSEAFF. As DNA, the CDR3 is TGTGCCAGCAGCACGTTTGGGACAGGGAACTCTGAAGCTTTCTTT.

This chain uses TRBV19 with TRBJ1-5, with a tentative D call TRBD1 (5 bases). Per germline, CDR1 LNHDA and CDR2 SQIVND (reference sequence). CDR3 size: 15 residues. V dropped 1 base and J dropped 0 bases, with 7 bases sitting between them. CDR3 sequence reads: CASSIGQNSNQPQHF. The CDR3 DNA reads TGTGCCAGTAGTATAGGACAGAATAGCAATCAGCCCCAGCATTTT.

The CDR3 protein is CASSLSRAGGAYEQYF. CDR3 nucleotide sequence: TGTGCCAGCAGTTTAAGTAGGGCGGGAGGAGCCTACGAGCAGTACTTC. The chain employs TRBV28 and TRBJ2-7, with 8 bases lining up with TRBD2. CDR3 length: 16 amino acids. V was clipped by 2 bases and J by 2 bases; unmatched bases: 8. Germline CDR1 MDHEN, CDR2 SYDVKM.

This chain links TRBV30 with TRBJ1-1, with D perhaps TRBD1 (5 bases). Germline V CDR1 and CDR2: GTSNPN, SVGIG (reference sequence). The V gene lost 7 bases and the J gene lost 4 bases, with 19 bases spanning the gap. The CDR3 is 14 amino acids. The CDR3 sequence: CAFTGTNVGTEAFF. The CDR3 DNA reads as TGTGCCTTCACCGGGACGAACGTCGGCACTGAAGCTTTCTTT. The variable domain in full, with the rest retrieved from reference TRBV30 and TRBJ1-1, is SQTIHQWPATLVQPVGSPLSLECTVEGTSNPNLYWYRQAAGRGLQLLFYSVGIGQISSEVPQNLSASRPQDRQFILSSKKLLLSDSGFYLCAFTGTNVGTEAFFGQGTRLTVV.

V is TRBV27 and J is TRBJ1-4, with TRBD1 matching 10 bases. The CDR3 consists of 20 residues. Unmatched junction bases numbered 15, after V lost 0 bases and J lost 5 bases. The germline V gene has CDR1 MNHEY and CDR2 SMNVEV (reference sequence). This CDR3 is CASSLSPRLGQGRRNEKLFF. In nucleotides, the CDR3 is TGTGCCAGCAGTTTATCCCCCCGATTGGGACAGGGGAGAAGAAATGAAAAACTGTTTTTT.

The CDR3 here is CASSFQGATDTQYF. The DNA of the CDR3 is TGTGCCAGCAGTTTTCAGGGAGCGACAGATACGCAGTATTTT. This chain joins TRBV27 and TRBJ2-3, with D perhaps given as TRBD1 or TRBD2 (5 bases each). The CDR3 sequence is 14 residues long. V lost 3 bases and J lost 3, with 10 bases in between. CDR1 and CDR2 from the germline V gene are MNHEY and SMNVEV (reference sequence).

The chain combines TRBV5-1 with TRBJ1-2; no firm D call. The CDR3 is 20 amino acids. Germline V gene sequence: CDR1 SGHRS, CDR2 YFSETQ. V was cut by 0 bases and J by 0 bases, with 24 bases left in between. The CDR3 bases are TGCGCCAGCAGCTTGGGTAGGGTGACGCAACGTTCCCCCTCTAACTATGGCTACACCTTC. Protein: CASSLGRVTQRSPSNYGYTF.

The chain links TRBV4-3 to TRBJ1-1; TRBD1 is a possible D gene (5 bases). Germline loops: CDR1 LGHNA, CDR2 YSLEER. The length of the CDR3 is 15 residues. V was shortened by 3 bases and J by 2 bases, with 13 bases between the two germline ends. The CDR3 protein is CASSQRRVSNTEAFF. The DNA of the CDR3 is TGCGCCAGCAGCCAGCGCAGGGTTAGTAACACTGAAGCTTTCTTT.

The chain couples TRBV9 to TRBJ2-7; D gene uncertain. The germline V gene has CDR1 SGDLS and CDR2 YYNGEE. Deletions cut 2 bases from V and 6 bases from J, with 18 bases between. The CDR3 spans 15 residues. The CDR3 region is CASSVTADRAGEQYF. CDR3 in DNA: TGTGCCAGCAGCGTTACTGCGGACCGCGCCGGCGAGCAGTACTTC.

V is TRBV5-4 and J is TRBJ1-1; D is undetermined. V was trimmed by 3 bases and J by 11 bases, leaving 20 bases between them. The germline V gene has CDR1 SGHNT and CDR2 YYREEE (reference sequence). The CDR3 length is 14 residues. CDR3 DNA: TGTGCCAGCAGCTCCGGCGGAGGAGGGAAGTGGGCTTTCTTT. It is translated as CASSSGGGGKWAFF.

This clone was observed a handful of times. The chain employs TRBV7-3 and TRBJ2-2, with TRBD2 matching 7 bases. Per the germline V gene, CDR1 is SGHTA and CDR2 is FQGTGA. V was clipped by 5 bases and J by 6 bases; unmatched bases: 6. The length of the CDR3 is 14 residues. The CDR3 coding sequence is TGTGCCAGCAGCCTGACTAGCAGCGCCGGGGAGCTGTTTTTT. It yields the protein CASSLTSSAGELFF.

This chain connects TRBV7-2 to TRBJ1-1; D possibly corresponds to TRBD1 (6 bases). The CDR3 is made up of 12 amino acids. Per germline, CDR1 SGHTA and CDR2 FQGNSA. Trimming took off 5 bases at V and 11 bases at J, with 15 bases between the two ends. This CDR3 reads CASSSSRQGAFF. The CDR3 bases are TGTGCCAGCAGCAGCTCTAGGCAGGGGGCTTTCTTT. Looking up the rest from reference TRBV7-2 and TRBJ1-1 gives the full variable domain: GAGVSQSPSNKVTEKGKDVELRCDPISGHTALYWYRQSLGQGLEFLIYFQGNSAPDKSGLPSDRFSAERTGGSVSTLTIQRTQQEDSAVYLCASSSSRQGAFFGQGTRLTVV.

This clone appeared once. The rearrangement uses TRBV30 and TRBJ2-1; 9 bases are shared with TRBD2. This CDR3 has 14 amino acids. V dropped 3 bases and J dropped 9; count of bases not matched to a gene: 9. Germline CDR1 and CDR2: GTSNPN and SVGIG (reference sequence). In nucleotides, the CDR3 is TGTGCCTGGAGGGTTAGGGGACTAGCCGGTGAGCAGTTCTTC. Protein product: CAWRVRGLAGEQFF.

This chain joins TRBV5-1 and TRBJ1-1; 12 positions agree with TRBD1. Germline V gene sequence: CDR1 SGHRS, CDR2 YFSETQ. This CDR3 is 15 amino acids long. The V gene end was trimmed by 3 bases and the J gene end by 4 bases; junction bases not matched to a gene: 4. CDR3 amino acids: CASSWDRGLGTEAFF. The CDR3 nucleotides are TGCGCCAGCAGCTGGGACAGGGGGCTAGGCACTGAAGCTTTCTTT.

The chain uses TRBV15 and TRBJ1-6; possible D gene TRBD1, 6 bases. The length of the CDR3 is 14 residues. The germline V and J ends were trimmed by 4 bases and 8 bases, with 12 bases remaining between them. Germline values: CDR1 LNHNV, CDR2 YYDKDF (reference sequence). This chain's CDR3 is CATSTNREDSPLHF. CDR3 DNA sequence: TGTGCCACCAGCACAAACAGGGAGGATTCACCCCTCCACTTT.

The chain links TRBV7-8 to TRBJ2-2, with D perhaps matching TRBD2 (5 bases). The CDR3 spans 17 residues. Trimming pared 0 bases from V and 0 bases from J, leaving 11 bases between. Germline CDR1 SGHVS, CDR2 FQNEAQ. The DNA for the CDR3 is TGTGCCAGCAGCTTAGCGGGCGGGCGGACGAACACCGGGGAGCTGTTTTTT. Translation: CASSLAGGRTNTGELFF.

CDR3 DNA: TGCGCCAGTCGGGGGGCCGTGGTTGGAAATGAGCAGTTCTTC. Translating gives CASRGAVVGNEQFF. The V call is TRBV5-1, the J call TRBJ2-1; a possible D gene is TRBD2 (7 bases). Looked up from germline, CDR1 is SGHRS and CDR2 is YFSETQ. Trimming took off 8 bases at V and 7 bases at J, with 19 bases between the two ends. The CDR3 is 14 residues long.